These T cell receptor beta chains were read from a single sample in a study of spatial heterogeneity in lung cancer. TCRdb reprocessed the 5' RACE reads with MiXCR, giving one entry per CDR3 protein. The repertoire holds 43,000 or so distinct CDR3 sequences, roughly 7.1% seen once, with around 42% in the top ten. Sequencing used PBMCs, obtained at surgery. Source of these receptors: a female donor with early-stage non-small cell lung cancer. The CDR3 runs from the conserved cysteine through the conserved F or W. Each record gives: V gene, D gene, clone size, J gene, CDR3 DNA, CDR3 protein. D genes are given only for firm matches. Rows give clone size only sometimes, using once, few, many, or a class for an expanded clone.

TRBV6-1	.	.	TRBJ1-6	TGTGCCAGCACCGAGAGTAGGGCCGATTCACCCCTCCACTTT	CASTESRADSPLHF
TRBV6-5	TRBD1	many	TRBJ1-1	TGTGCCAGCAGTTACCCCGGGACAGTTGAAGCTTTCTTT	CASSYPGTVEAFF
TRBV10-2	.	many	TRBJ1-5	TGCGCCAGCAGTGAGTCTGGTGGGGCCCAGCCCCAGCATTTT	CASSESGGAQPQHF
TRBV20-1	.	few	TRBJ2-7	TGCAGTGCTCGGACATACGTGTCCTACGAGCAGTACTTC	CSARTYVSYEQYF
TRBV24-1	TRBD2	many	TRBJ2-2	TGTGCCACCAGTGATTCGACTAGCCGCAGCCGGGAGCTGTTTTTT	CATSDSTSRSRELFF
TRBV28	.	.	TRBJ2-1	TGTGCCAGCAAGACCCTAAGGGAAGGGACGGAGCGAGGGCAGTTCTTC	CASKTLREGTERGQFF
TRBV4-1	TRBD1	few	TRBJ2-7	TGCGCCAGCAGCCAAGATCTTCCGGACAGGGGGCGCCTCTACGAGCAGTACTTC	CASSQDLPDRGRLYEQYF
TRBV3-1	.	many	TRBJ2-1	TGTGCCAGCAGCCCACCGGGACCCAAGGACAATGAGCAGTTCTTC	CASSPPGPKDNEQFF
TRBV5-1	.	.	TRBJ2-2	TGCGCCAGCAGCCCCGTACCCAGGGAGGCCGGGGAGCTGTTTTTT	CASSPVPREAGELFF
TRBV5-1	.	.	TRBJ2-6	TGCGCCAGCAGCTTGGGAGGGACGGGGGCCAACGTCCTGACTTTC	CASSLGGTGANVLTF
TRBV6-5	.	few	TRBJ2-1	TGTGCCAGCATAGGGGGGGCCAGCTCCTACAATGAGCAGTTCTTC	CASIGGASSYNEQFF
TRBV5-4	TRBD2	many	TRBJ2-5	TGTGCCAGCAGCTCCCAAGGGCGGGGGTCGGGAGAGACCCAGTACTTC	CASSSQGRGSGETQYF
TRBV19	TRBD1	few	TRBJ1-5	TGTGCCACCACCCCCGGGACAGGGGGCACTCAGCCCCAGCATTTT	CATTPGTGGTQPQHF
TRBV23-1	.	.	TRBJ2-3	TGCGCCAGCAGTCGACAGAGGCAGTATTTT	CASSRQRQYF
TRBV27	TRBD1	many	TRBJ1-2	TGTGCCAGCAAGCGGACAGGGGTGTTTGGCTACACCTTC	CASKRTGVFGYTF
TRBV7-9	.	few	TRBJ1-6	TGTGCCAGCAGCGCTAGTCGGCACAGAGGGAATTCACCCCTCCACTTT	CASSASRHRGNSPLHF
TRBV7-3	.	.	TRBJ2-5	TGTGCCAGCAGCTTACTAGGGACCGGAGTGGAGACCCAGTACTTC	CASSLLGTGVETQYF
TRBV14	.	.	TRBJ1-3	TGTGCCAGCAGCCAAGGAGTCAGGGGCTCTGGAAACACCATATATTTT	CASSQGVRGSGNTIYF
TRBV7-6	.	many	TRBJ2-7	TGTGCCAGCAGCTTAATGGACAGCTCCTACGAGCAGTACTTC	CASSLMDSSYEQYF
TRBV20-1	.	many	TRBJ2-1	TGCAGTGCTAGAGATCGGACAGCCACATCCTACAATGAGCAGTTCTTC	CSARDRTATSYNEQFF
TRBV28	TRBD1	few	TRBJ1-2	TGTGCCAGCAGTTTCCCTACGGGACAGGCGACCTATGGCTACACCTTC	CASSFPTGQATYGYTF
TRBV9	.	.	TRBJ2-7	TGTGCCAGCAGCGTAGCTGGACAGCTTACCTACGAGCAGTACTTC	CASSVAGQLTYEQYF
TRBV4-1	.	few	TRBJ2-2	TGCGCCAGCAGCCCCCCTTGGGCGAACACCGGGGAGCTGTTTTTT	CASSPPWANTGELFF
TRBV6-2/TRBV6-3	.	many	TRBJ1-5	TGTGCCAGCAGTTACTCTGGGGGCAATCAGCCCCAGCATTTT	CASSYSGGNQPQHF
TRBV5-1	.	.	TRBJ1-3	TGCGCCAGCAGCTTGGATAGCTGGGACTCTGGAAACACCATATATTTT	CASSLDSWDSGNTIYF
TRBV12-3/TRBV12-4	.	.	TRBJ1-2	TGTGCCAGCATTTTAATCGGAGTAGGGGGCTACACCTTC	CASILIGVGGYTF
TRBV12-3/TRBV12-4	.	.	TRBJ1-5	TGTGCCAGCAGTTATAGCAATCAGCCCCAGCATTTT	CASSYSNQPQHF
TRBV5-1	TRBD2	.	TRBJ2-3	TGCGCCAGCAGCACCAGCGGGGGAGCGGGAGATACGCAGTATTTT	CASSTSGGAGDTQYF
TRBV9	.	.	TRBJ1-1	TGTGCCAGCAGCGTAGCCGGGACCCATTCCTTACCCACTGAAGCTTTCTTT	CASSVAGTHSLPTEAFF
TRBV4-3	.	many	TRBJ1-5	TGCGCCAGCAGCCAAGACAGCTATAGCAATCAGCCCCAGCATTTT	CASSQDSYSNQPQHF
TRBV7-6	.	.	TRBJ1-1	TGTGCCAGCAGCTTCGTAGGACAGATGAACACTGAAGCTTTCTTT	CASSFVGQMNTEAFF
TRBV20-1	.	few	TRBJ2-7	TGCAGTGCCACCCGGGCAGTGCCCTACGAGCAGTACTTC	CSATRAVPYEQYF
TRBV3-1	.	.	TRBJ2-3	TGTGCCAGCAGCCCCACTAGGACTATCGATACGCAGTATTTT	CASSPTRTIDTQYF
TRBV5-6	TRBD1	many	TRBJ2-5	TGTGCCAGCAGCTTGTATGGGACAGACCAAGAGACCCAGTACTTC	CASSLYGTDQETQYF
TRBV10-3	.	many	TRBJ1-1	TGTGCCATCAGGGCAGGCCAGGGGAGGGATGAAGCTTTCTTT	CAIRAGQGRDEAFF
TRBV9	.	many	TRBJ2-2	TGTGCCAGCAGCGCCGGGACTAACACCGGGGAGCTGTTTTTT	CASSAGTNTGELFF
TRBV6-6	.	.	TRBJ1-2	TGTGCCAGCAGTTACTCAAGGGCAGCCAAGGGCTCTAACTATGGCTACACCTTC	CASSYSRAAKGSNYGYTF
TRBV19	.	.	TRBJ1-5	TGTGCCAGTAGTTTTTGGCAGACAGGCGATAGCAATCAGCCCCAGCATTTT	CASSFWQTGDSNQPQHF
TRBV12-3/TRBV12-4	TRBD1	.	TRBJ1-2	TGTGCCAGCAGGGAGACAGGGCAGGACTATGGCTACACCTTC	CASRETGQDYGYTF
TRBV12-5	.	.	TRBJ2-3	TGTGCTAGTGGTTTGGCCTCACCCCCCCCGGATACGCAGTATTTT	CASGLASPPPDTQYF
TRBV6-5	.	many	TRBJ2-4	TGTGCCAGCAGTTACTCCTCCCGGGGAGTGTGGAACATTCAGTACTTC	CASSYSSRGVWNIQYF
TRBV7-7	TRBD1	many	TRBJ2-7	TGTGCCAGCAGCTTGGGGACAGGGCGGGAGCAGTACTTC	CASSLGTGREQYF
TRBV3-1	TRBD2	many	TRBJ2-5	TGTGCCAGCAGCCGGACCGGAGCGGGGGCTCGGGAGACCCAGTACTTC	CASSRTGAGARETQYF
TRBV28	.	.	TRBJ2-3	TGTGCCAGCAGTTTAAGGGGGGACACAGATACGCAGTATTTT	CASSLRGDTDTQYF
TRBV11-2	TRBD1	.	TRBJ2-3	TGTGCCAGCAGCTCCACAGGGGGCATAGATACGCAGTATTTT	CASSSTGGIDTQYF
TRBV19	.	few	TRBJ2-6	TGTGCCAGTAGTATATGGCACGGGGCCTCTGGGGCCAACGTCCTGACTTTC	CASSIWHGASGANVLTF